Detailed here is one TCR beta chain. The antigen remains unidentified. The source of the sample is a study of T cells in localized non-small cell lung cancer. Points from the study as a whole: Uninvolved adjacent lung showed the highest T cell clonality, exceeding tumor.

Generated by immunoSEQ multiplex PCR, the TCRdb table keeps only in-frame clones and is missing some. The table shows some 3,000 clones, with around 39% occurring only once. Trimming took 5 bases from V and 2 from J; bases not matched to a gene: 4. Germline V gene lookup returns CDR1 MDHEN and CDR2 SYDVKM. This CDR3 is built from 14 residues. The rearrangement joins TRBV28 to TRBJ2-3; 7 bases are a match to TRBD1. The sequence came from a woman aged 40-75 years with stage I lung adenocarcinoma. The sequencing here drew on normal lung tissue next to the tumor, taken before any cancer treatment. The CDR3 DNA reads TGTGCCAGCAGTCCCGGGACAGACACAGATACGCAGTATTTT. Protein: CASSPGTDTDTQYF. Using reference TRBV28 and TRBJ2-3 for the parts outside the CDR3, the full variable domain is DVKVTQSSRYLVKRTGEKVFLECVQDMDHENMFWYRQDPGLGLRLIYFSYDVKMKEKGDIPEGYSVSREKKERFSLILESASTNQTSMYLCASSPGTDTDTQYFGPGTRLTVL.